Following are 12 T cell receptor beta chains from one sample sequenced in a study of CD8+ T cells in alopecia areata. In each case, RNA was isolated and then reverse transcribed into cDNA as the sequencing template. Profiling relied on immunoSEQ multiplex PCR, and the TCRdb table lists in-frame clones only, not all of them. The sample lists more than 95,000 clones, 35% to 40% occurring once. The sequenced sample consisted of CD4+ T cells sorted from blood. Receptor source: a human donor with alopecia areata.

There are a few counts of this clone. This chain uses TRBV11-3 with TRBJ2-1, with TRBD1 matching 7 bases. The CDR3 length is 14 residues. CDR1 and CDR2 from the germline V gene are SGHNT and YENEEA. The J segment lost 5 bases and the V segment lost 4 bases, leaving 5 bases of the junction unmatched. The CDR3 is CASSSGTVNNEQFF. In DNA, the CDR3 is TGTGCCAGCAGCTCCGGGACAGTTAACAATGAGCAGTTCTTC.

The chain links TRBV7-2 to TRBJ2-5; D gene uncertain. Trimming pared 2 bases from V and 5 bases from J, leaving 6 bases between. This CDR3 comprises 12 residues. Germline loops: CDR1 SGHTA, CDR2 FQGNSA. CDR3 in amino acids: CASSLLGETQYF. DNA for the CDR3: TGTGCCAGCAGCTTATTAGGCGAGACCCAGTACTTC.

The chain is built from TRBV29-1 and TRBJ1-2; 7 bases map to TRBD1. CDR3 length: 14 amino acids. Trimming at V came to 7 bases and at J to 0 bases, leaving 8 bases not matched to a gene. CDR1 and CDR2 (germline): SQVTM, ANQGSEA. Written as DNA, the CDR3 is TGCAGCGCAGCCCCCGGGACAGCTAACTATGGCTACACCTTC. This translates into CSAAPGTANYGYTF.

J is TRBJ1-1 and V is TRBV29-1; 7 nucleotides line up with TRBD1. Per the germline V gene, CDR1 is SQVTM and CDR2 is ANQGSEA. The V gene end was trimmed by 6 bases and the J gene end by 5 bases; junction bases not matched to a gene: 15. The CDR3 sequence is 15 residues long. The CDR3 nucleotides are TGCAGCGTCCAACAGGGGCATGGAGTCGGGACTGAAGCTTTCTTT. It yields the protein CSVQQGHGVGTEAFF. The entire variable domain, with the rest obtained from reference TRBV29-1 and TRBJ1-1, is as follows: SAVISQKPSRDICQRGTSLTIQCQVDSQVTMMFWYRQQPGQSLTLIATANQGSEATYESGFVIDKFPISRPNLTFSTLTVSNMSPEDSSIYLCSVQQGHGVGTEAFFGQGTRLTVV.

The chain couples TRBV25-1 to TRBJ2-3, with D possibly TRBD2 on 5 matching bases. CDR1 is MGHDK, CDR2 SYGVNS, per germline. This CDR3 contains 15 residues. Trimming stripped 2 bases from V and 0 bases from J, with 9 bases between. CDR3: CASSEGGLSTDTQYF. In DNA form, the CDR3 reads TGTGCCAGCAGTGAAGGCGGACTTAGCACAGATACGCAGTATTTT.

The chain has TRBV2 and TRBJ2-7, with D possibly TRBD2 on 6 matching bases. The germline CDR1 and CDR2 sequences are SNHLY and FYNNEI. The ends were cut back, 5 bases at V and 1 base at J, with 15 bases in the middle. The CDR3 length is 15 residues. In DNA form, the CDR3 reads TGTGCCAGCAGTTCAATTCTCGGGGGTTCCTACGAGCAGTACTTC. The encoded protein is CASSSILGGSYEQYF. Variable domain in full (rest from reference TRBV2 and TRBJ2-7): EPEVTQTPSHQVTQMGQEVILRCVPISNHLYFYWYRQILGQKVEFLVSFYNNEISEKSEIFDDQFSVERPDGSNFTLKIRSTKLEDSAMYFCASSSILGGSYEQYFGPGTRLTVT.

The V and J genes are TRBV9 and TRBJ2-7; 11 bases line up with TRBD2. The V gene's germline CDR1 is SGDLS and CDR2 YYNGEE. The CDR3 has 17 residues. V lost 4 bases, J lost 0 bases, and 9 bases stayed unmatched. CDR3 nucleotides: TGTGCCAGCAGCCCCGAGTGGGGACTAGCGGCCTCCTACGAGCAGTACTTC. Translating it yields CASSPEWGLAASYEQYF.

The rearrangement uses TRBV25-1 and TRBJ2-5; D gene uncertain. CDR1 and CDR2 (germline): MGHDK, SYGVNS. The germline V and J ends were trimmed by 6 bases and 7 bases, with 12 bases remaining between them. The CDR3 loop spans 12 amino acids. DNA of the CDR3: TGTGCCAGCAGACTAAATTCTGGGACCCAGTACTTC. It translates to CASRLNSGTQYF.

This clone was observed a few times. CDR3: CASSQGSKANEKLFF. The CDR3 DNA follows: TGTGCCAGCAGCCAGGGGAGCAAGGCTAATGAAAAACTGTTTTTT. V is TRBV28 and J is TRBJ1-4; D may be TRBD1 (6 bases). The germline gives CDR1 MDHEN, CDR2 SYDVKM. The length of the CDR3 is 15 residues. The V gene lost 6 bases and the J gene lost 3 bases, with 14 bases spanning the gap.

This clone was counted between two and nine times. The V and J genes are TRBV28 and TRBJ2-7, with D perhaps matching TRBD1 or TRBD2 (6 bases each). The germline CDR1 and CDR2 sequences are MDHEN and SYDVKM. V was trimmed by 6 bases and J by 5 bases, leaving 11 bases between them. The CDR3 loop spans 12 amino acids. CDR3 bases: TGTGCCAGCAGAGTCGGGGGCAACGAGCAGTACTTC. Amino acid sequence: CASRVGGNEQYF.

This clone appeared many times. Other DNA sequences in this specimen translate into the identical CDR3. J is TRBJ2-6 and V is TRBV29-1; D call uncertain. CDR1 SQVTM and CDR2 ANQGSEA come from the germline V gene. The CDR3 covers 13 residues. V lost 4 bases, J lost 0 bases, and 4 bases lay in between. CDR3 protein: CSVGASGANVLTF. The CDR3 DNA reads TGCAGCGTTGGGGCCTCTGGGGCCAACGTCCTGACTTTC.

The table lists this clone with a few counts. The V and J genes are TRBV29-1 and TRBJ1-4; no firm D call. V lost 1 base and J lost 8, with 8 bases in between. Germline CDR1 reads SQVTM; CDR2 reads ANQGSEA. The CDR3 has 12 residues. This CDR3 is CSVEGGPEKLFF. CDR3 DNA: TGCAGCGTTGAAGGCGGTCCAGAAAAACTGTTTTTT. Using reference TRBV29-1 and TRBJ1-4 for the parts outside the CDR3, the full variable domain is SAVISQKPSRDICQRGTSLTIQCQVDSQVTMMFWYRQQPGQSLTLIATANQGSEATYESGFVIDKFPISRPNLTFSTLTVSNMSPEDSSIYLCSVEGGPEKLFFGSGTQLSVL.